These 6 T cell receptor beta chains came from one sample sequenced in a study of cytomegalovirus exposure and HLA in healthy donors. The PCR contained 60 Vbeta and 13 Jbeta primers. Libraries were prepared by immunoSEQ multiplex PCR; TCRdb keeps only in-frame clonotypes and omits some of them. The sample consists of some 93,000 clones, approximately 80% of them appearing once. Sequencing was carried out using PBMCs. Receptors originate from a woman in her thirties or forties in good health and CMV-seronegative.

The sample holds one count of this clone. The rearrangement links TRBV5-1 to TRBJ2-1, with 11 nucleotides matching TRBD2. CDR1 and CDR2 from the germline V gene are SGHRS and YFSETQ. The V and J ends lost 0 bases and 6 bases, in that order; junction bases with no gene match: 11. The CDR3 sequence is 18 residues long. This CDR3 is CASSLEVVGLAGLNEQFF. The CDR3 nucleotides are TGCGCCAGCAGCTTGGAGGTTGTCGGACTAGCGGGCCTCAATGAGCAGTTCTTC.

This sequence joins TRBV28 and TRBJ1-2, with D tentatively TRBD1 (6 bases). This CDR3 contains 15 residues. Trimming shortened V by 3 bases and J by 4 bases, and 15 bases separated the two germline ends. In germline, CDR1 is MDHEN, CDR2 SYDVKM. The DNA for the CDR3 is TGTGCCAGCAGTTTCCGGGGGGGCGTAAGCTATGGCTACACCTTC. Translation: CASSFRGGVSYGYTF.

The chain links TRBV4-1 to TRBJ2-1; no firm D call. The ends were cut back, 1 base at V and 5 bases at J, with 3 bases in the middle. Germline assignment: CDR1 MGHRA and CDR2 YSYEKL. The CDR3 sequence is 12 residues long. CDR3 coding DNA: TGCGCCAGCAGCCAAGTCGACAATGAGCAGTTCTTC. Translated, it gives CASSQVDNEQFF.

The V and J genes are TRBV5-1 and TRBJ1-4, with unresolved D. The CDR3 sequence is 13 residues long. Trimming removed 6 bases from V and 5 bases from J, with 11 bases in between. Germline CDR1 reads SGHRS; CDR2 reads YFSETQ. In DNA, the CDR3 is TGCGCCAGCAACGAAGGAGGGAATGAAAAACTGTTTTTT. Its protein is CASNEGGNEKLFF.

The genes are TRBV4-1 and TRBJ2-6, with a weak D call TRBD1 (5 bases). Deletions cut 0 bases from V and 7 bases from J, with 31 bases between. Germline V gene data show CDR1 as MGHRA and CDR2 as YSYEKL. The CDR3 has 22 amino acids. The CDR3 sequence is CASSQEGVRTRVWYWGANVLTF. The CDR3 DNA follows: TGCGCCAGCAGCCAAGAAGGGGTGAGAACCAGGGTCTGGTACTGGGGAGCCAACGTCCTGACTTTC.

The chain recombines TRBV27 with TRBJ1-2; TRBD1 is a possible D gene (6 bases). The CDR3 has 15 amino acids. V lost 4 bases and J lost 3, with 15 bases in between. In germline, CDR1 is MNHEY, CDR2 SMNVEV (reference sequence). The CDR3 is CASSSADTGYYGYTF. For the CDR3, the DNA is TGTGCCAGCAGTTCTGCCGACACAGGGTACTATGGCTACACCTTC.